This TCR beta chain was identified during a study of blood T cell repertoires in COVID-19 (dated by TCRdb to 2018 to 2021). At the level of the whole study: Collaborator samples came from the United States, Italy and Spain and covered acute and convalescent phases of COVID-19. The prospective study material was composed of cDNA or gDNA derived from T cells, B-cell-depleted T cells, or PBMCs. Subjects who had been exposed to COVID-19, were actively infected with it, or had recovered from it provided the deeply sampled blood TCRbeta repertoires that made up the dataset. The repertoires were made available in a free public database intended to serve as a resource for research on the immune response to SARS-CoV-2. The samples were drawn from the first 160 participants of the ongoing ImmuneRACE study and from 1,254 subjects provided by 6 global collaborators. Sample metadata almost always included a de-identified subject ID, COVID-19 status, age in years and sex. HLA class I and class II types, where available, came from metadata supplied by the sample provider rather than from assay-based typing.

What the work shows at the level of the full study, not this receptor alone: How much clinical and demographic metadata was included differed by source and by participant, and the metadata was provided uncurated.

In the germline V gene (reference sequence), CDR1 corresponds to SGHKS and CDR2 to YYEKEE. The CDR3 spans 13 residues, from the cysteine through the phenylalanine. Kept here is only the CDR3 DNA, which spans 39 bases and is read in frame from base 1. V is clipped by 8 bases and J by 1 base, and the sequence between their germline boundaries is 13 bases long. This clone came up once. The antigen it binds to is not known. No base-level quality is on record; no much larger clone is a single base apart. Other DNA sequences from this sample encode an identical CDR3 as well. Enrolling through a virtual design, the prospective study's participants ranged in age from roughly 18 to 95 years and lived across 20 to 30 United States geographic areas. In the prospective study, cohorts were assigned on the basis of participant-reported clinical history obtained from a screening survey and a study questionnaire. Exposed participants were defined as having been in contact with someone with a PCR-confirmed or clinician-diagnosed COVID-19 case within 2 weeks of study entry. Each participant in the prospective study had whole blood, serum and a nasopharyngeal or oropharyngeal swab collected by mobile phlebotomists. Prospective study participants could optionally give additional blood draws and questionnaires over an approximately 2-month period. Blood samples from the prospective study were shipped frozen or at room temperature prior to DNA extraction.

TCRbeta CDR3 regions were amplified from genomic DNA by means of the immunoSEQ Assay, a bias-controlled multiplex PCR. The authors' pipeline ran thus. The number of nucleated cells in each sample was estimated by amplification of reference gene primers within the assay. To quantify the absolute abundance of each unique TCRbeta CDR3 rearrangement, sequence reads were collapsed and filtered. For each sample, productive Simpson clonality was calculated as the square root of Simpson's diversity index across productive rearrangements. TCRdb limited this immuneACCESS table to in-frame rearrangements with V and J called. A share of clones is missing; checked studies link under half to unresolved V genes, and the rest is unexplained. The DNA was the basis for D and trimming; V, J and clone size are from that table. For this sample there are roughly 200,000 clones; approximately 86% appear just once. Roughly 4.9% of the sample rests with the top ten.

The TCR sequence derives from a woman between 25 and 40 years old who had been exposed to COVID-19. Sequenced: PBMCs or T cells enriched from blood (not recorded which). Recombination connected TRBV5-5 to TRBJ2-7; no D segment can be confidently identified. The CDR3 is CASRGWNSYEQYF. The DNA reads as follows: TGTGCCAGTCGAGGATGGAATTCCTACGAGCAGTACTTC.